This TCR beta chain originates from a study of blood T cell repertoires in COVID-19. Across the whole study: Samples representing acute and convalescent COVID-19 were sourced from the United States, Italy and Spain.

This clone was found once. CDR1 SGHRS and CDR2 YFSETQ come from the germline V gene. V shed 0 bases, J shed 4 bases, and the junction held 6 bases outside the gene matches. The CDR3 loop spans 15 amino acids. In the authors' methods: Cell counts per sample came from amplifying reference gene primers. Clones were sequenced by immunoSEQ multiplex PCR, and TCRdb holds only the in-frame ones, with some missing. The D gene and trimming were derived from the DNA, and the V and J assignments and clone size from that table. The sample has about 50,000 clones; approximately 91% are singletons. Sequenced input: peripheral blood. The rearrangement uses TRBV5-1 and TRBJ2-5, with 7 nucleotides matching TRBD2. The clonotype originates from a human donor in a cohort sampled during active COVID-19. The CDR3 protein is CASSLGGRTSETQYF. DNA for the CDR3: TGCGCCAGCAGCTTGGGCGGGAGAACATCAGAGACCCAGTACTTC.